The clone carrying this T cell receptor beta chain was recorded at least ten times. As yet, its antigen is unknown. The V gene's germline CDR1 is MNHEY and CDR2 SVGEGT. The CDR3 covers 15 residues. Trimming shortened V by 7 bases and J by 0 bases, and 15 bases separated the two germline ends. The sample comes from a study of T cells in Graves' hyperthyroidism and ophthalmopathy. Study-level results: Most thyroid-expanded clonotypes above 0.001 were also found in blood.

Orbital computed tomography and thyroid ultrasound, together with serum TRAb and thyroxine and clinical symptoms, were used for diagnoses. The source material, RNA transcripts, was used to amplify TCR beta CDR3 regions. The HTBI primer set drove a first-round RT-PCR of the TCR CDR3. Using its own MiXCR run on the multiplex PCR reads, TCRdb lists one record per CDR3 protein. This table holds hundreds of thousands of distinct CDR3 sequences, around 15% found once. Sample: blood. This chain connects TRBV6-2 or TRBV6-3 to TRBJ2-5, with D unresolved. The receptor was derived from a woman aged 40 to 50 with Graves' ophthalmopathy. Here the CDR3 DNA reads TGTGCCAGCATCGACCCGGACGGATACCAAGAGACCCAGTACTTC. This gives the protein CASIDPDGYQETQYF.